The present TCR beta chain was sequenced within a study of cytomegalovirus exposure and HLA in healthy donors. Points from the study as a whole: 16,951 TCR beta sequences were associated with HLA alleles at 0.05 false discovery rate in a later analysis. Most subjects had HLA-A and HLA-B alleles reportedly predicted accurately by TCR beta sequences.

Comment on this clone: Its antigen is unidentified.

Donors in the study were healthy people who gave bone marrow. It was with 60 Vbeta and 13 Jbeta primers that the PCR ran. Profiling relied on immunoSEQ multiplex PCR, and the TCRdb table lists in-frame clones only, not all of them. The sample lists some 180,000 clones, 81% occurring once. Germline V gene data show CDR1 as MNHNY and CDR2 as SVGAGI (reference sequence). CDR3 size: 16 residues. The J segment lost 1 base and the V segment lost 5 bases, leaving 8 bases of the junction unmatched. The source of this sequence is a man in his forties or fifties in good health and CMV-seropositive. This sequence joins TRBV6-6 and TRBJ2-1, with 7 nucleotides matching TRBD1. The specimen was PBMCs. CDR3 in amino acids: CASSGPTGMSYNEQFF. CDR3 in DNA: TGTGCCAGCAGTGGACCGACAGGGATGTCCTACAATGAGCAGTTCTTC.